Shown below are 14 T cell receptor beta chains from a single sample sequenced in a study of CXCR3-negative and CXCR3-positive naive CD8 T cells. UMI-tagged TRB cDNA libraries were built via 5' RACE. TCRdb derives one entry per CDR3 protein from the 5' RACE reads, leaving out DNA. The sample holds 50,000 to 65,000 distinct CDR3 sequences. The sequencing sample was made of naive CXCR3- CD8+ T cells from blood. The subset was: CD45RO-CCR7+CD27+CD95- naive CD8+ T cells lacking CXCR3 (TNR3-). These receptor sequences come from a human donor in good health. Some clones in this sample may be carry-over from other donors' samples.

The chain recombines TRBV29-1 with TRBJ2-1; TCRdb's assignment of TRBD1 cannot be checked, as there is no DNA. The CDR3 is 13 amino acids. Looked up from germline, CDR1 is SQVTM and CDR2 is ANQGSEA. The CDR3: CSVGTGENNEQFF.

CDR3 sequence reads: CASSGPRDTALEQYF. The rearrangement uses TRBV6-4 and TRBJ2-7; TCRdb's D call of TRBD1 is untestable without DNA. Germline values: CDR1 MRHNA, CDR2 SNTAGT. The CDR3 spans 15 residues.

This chain joins TRBV6-5 and TRBJ2-7; no DNA is available, so the TRBD2 call from TCRdb remains unchecked. CDR3 length: 14 amino acids. Germline assignment: CDR1 MNHEY and CDR2 SVGAGI. CDR3 loop: CASSLQGPLNERYF.

V and J are TRBV29-1 and TRBJ2-7; TCRdb's D gene call, TRBD1, goes unchecked for lack of DNA. This CDR3 has 12 amino acids. Germline V CDR1 and CDR2: SQVTM, ANQGSEA. This CDR3 is CSTTGRNYEQYF.

V and J are TRBV7-9 and TRBJ2-7; TCRdb proposes TRBD1, but this gene call is untestable without DNA. Germline CDR1 is SEHNR and CDR2 is FQNEAQ (reference sequence). The CDR3 extends over 15 amino acids. CDR3 sequence: CASSTFAQQGYEQYF.

The chain carries TRBV4-3 and TRBJ2-1; lacking DNA, the TRBD1 call made by TCRdb goes unchecked. The CDR3 extends over 17 amino acids. Per the germline V gene, CDR1 is LGHNA and CDR2 is YSLEER. CDR3 sequence: CASSVHTSGGRYNEQFF.

The J gene is TRBJ2-2, the V gene TRBV5-4; TCRdb lists TRBD2, though no DNA is available to test this call. This CDR3 has 17 amino acids. Germline CDR1 is SGHNT and CDR2 is YYREEE (reference sequence). This chain's CDR3 is CASSLGSMRGFTGELFF.

The chain joins TRBV28 to TRBJ1-2; TCRdb gives TRBD1 as the D gene, but with no DNA this cannot be confirmed. Germline loops: CDR1 MDHEN, CDR2 SYDVKM. This CDR3 comprises 13 residues. The CDR3 loop reads CASSPTYRDGYTF.

This chain connects TRBV15 to TRBJ2-1; lacking DNA, the TRBD1 call made by TCRdb goes unchecked. The germline V gene has CDR1 LNHNV and CDR2 YYDKDF (reference sequence). CDR3 size: 12 residues. The CDR3 here is CATSSPGAEQFF.

Here the CDR3 reads CASSQVLSAAEGVSGYTF. The rearrangement joins TRBV4-3 to TRBJ1-2; TCRdb lists TRBD1, though no DNA is available to test this call. Per the germline V gene, CDR1 is LGHNA and CDR2 is YSLEER. This CDR3 contains 18 residues.

This rearrangement joins TRBV29-1 to TRBJ2-1. The CDR3 runs 13 residues. From germline, CDR1 is SQVTM and CDR2 ANQGSEA. The CDR3 spells CSVEESGGDEQFF.

This rearrangement joins TRBV7-3 to TRBJ2-3; lacking DNA, the TRBD1 call made by TCRdb goes unchecked. The CDR3 covers 15 residues. CDR1 and CDR2 (germline): SGHTA, FQGTGA. CDR3: CASSSPDRAIDTQYF.

The chain combines TRBV29-1 with TRBJ1-2; no DNA is available, so the TRBD1 call from TCRdb remains unchecked. The CDR3 sequence is 11 residues long. In germline, CDR1 is SQVTM, CDR2 ANQGSEA. This chain's CDR3 is CSVPGTAGYTF.

The V gene is TRBV6-5, the J gene TRBJ2-5; TCRdb selects TRBD2, and the lack of DNA leaves this call unchecked. The V gene's germline CDR1 is MNHEY and CDR2 SVGAGI. This CDR3 is built from 16 residues. CDR3 sequence reads: CASSLRDSRYQETQYF.